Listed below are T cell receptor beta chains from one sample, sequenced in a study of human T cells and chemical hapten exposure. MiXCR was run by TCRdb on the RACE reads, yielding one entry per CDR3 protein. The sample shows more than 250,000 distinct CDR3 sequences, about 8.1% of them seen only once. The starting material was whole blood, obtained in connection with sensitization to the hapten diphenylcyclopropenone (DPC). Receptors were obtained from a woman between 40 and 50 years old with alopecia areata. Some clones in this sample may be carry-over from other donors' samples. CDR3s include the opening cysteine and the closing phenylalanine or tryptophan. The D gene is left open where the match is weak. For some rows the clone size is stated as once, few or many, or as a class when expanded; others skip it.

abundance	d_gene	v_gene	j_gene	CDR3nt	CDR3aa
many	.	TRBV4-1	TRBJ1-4	TGCGCCAGCAGCCAAGACGCCGGGCGGGGGATCGCAACTAATGAAAAACTGTTTTTT	CASSQDAGRGIATNEKLFF
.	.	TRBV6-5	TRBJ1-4	TGTGCCAGCAGAGGCCTAAGGGGTTTAAATGAAAAACTGTTTTTT	CASRGLRGLNEKLFF
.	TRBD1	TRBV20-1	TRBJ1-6	TGCAGTGCTAGAGATAGTAGTACAGGGGGCACAATTAATTCACCCCTCCACTTT	CSARDSSTGGTINSPLHF
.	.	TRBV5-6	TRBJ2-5	TGTGCCAGCAGCACCCCAAGCAGGGGAGGCGAGACCCAGTACTTC	CASSTPSRGGETQYF
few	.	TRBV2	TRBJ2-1	TGTGCCAGCCGTGGGACGTCGGGGCCCTACAATGAGCAGTTCTTC	CASRGTSGPYNEQFF
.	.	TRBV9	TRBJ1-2	TGTGCCAGCAGCGTAGTGGGCACGACTAACTATGGCTACACCTTC	CASSVVGTTNYGYTF
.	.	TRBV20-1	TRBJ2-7	TGCAGTGCTAACAGGAACTACGAGCAGTACTTC	CSANRNYEQYF
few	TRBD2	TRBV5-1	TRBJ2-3	TGCGCCAGCAGCTTGGAACTAGCGGGAGGAGTTGATACGCAGTATTTT	CASSLELAGGVDTQYF
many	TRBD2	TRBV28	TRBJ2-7	TGTGCCAGCAGTGCCGCCAGCGGGAGGGCTTACGAGCAGTACTTC	CASSAASGRAYEQYF
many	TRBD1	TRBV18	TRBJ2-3	TGTGCCAGCTCACCGCGGACAGGTCCAGAGGATACGCAGTATTTT	CASSPRTGPEDTQYF
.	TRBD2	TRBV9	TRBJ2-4	TGTGCCAGCAGTGGGGGAGCGGGACTAGCCAAAAACATTCAGTACTTC	CASSGGAGLAKNIQYF
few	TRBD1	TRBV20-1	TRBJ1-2	TGCAGTGCTTTGGACAGGGCTAACTATGGCTACACCTTC	CSALDRANYGYTF
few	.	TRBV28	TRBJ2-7	TGTGCCAGCAGCACGCGACGGGGCATTGACGAGCAGTACTTC	CASSTRRGIDEQYF
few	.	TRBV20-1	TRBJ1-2	TGCAGTGCTTCCCCCCCCCGTTCGGGCTACACCTTC	CSASPPRSGYTF
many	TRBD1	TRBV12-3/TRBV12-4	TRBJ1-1	TGTGCCAGCACCACAGGGGGGGGGAACACTGAAGCTTTCTTT	CASTTGGGNTEAFF
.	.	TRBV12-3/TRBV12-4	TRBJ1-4	TGTGCCAGCAGTTTAGGCCCACCGTTTTTT	CASSLGPPFF
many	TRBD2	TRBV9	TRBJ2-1	TGTGCCAGCAGCAGATTAGCGGGAGGGTTAAGGAATGAGCAGTTCTTC	CASSRLAGGLRNEQFF
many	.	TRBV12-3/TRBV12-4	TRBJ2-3	TGTGCCAGCAGCTTCTCTGATGATACGCAGTATTTT	CASSFSDDTQYF
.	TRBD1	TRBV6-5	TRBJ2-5	TGTGCCGCCCGACAGGGGGAGACCCAGTACTTC	CAARQGETQYF
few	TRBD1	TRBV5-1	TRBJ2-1	TGCGCCAGCAGCTTAAGGGACAGCTACAATGAGCAGTTCTTC	CASSLRDSYNEQFF
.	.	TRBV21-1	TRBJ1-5	TGTGCCAGCAGCAAAACCCCTCCGACAGGGATCAATCAGCCCCAGCATTTT	CASSKTPPTGINQPQHF
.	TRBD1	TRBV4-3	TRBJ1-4	TGCGCCAGCAGCCAAGATAGACAGGGCGGTGAAAAACTGTTTTTT	CASSQDRQGGEKLFF
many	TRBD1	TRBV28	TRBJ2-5	TGTGCCATCGTGACAGGGGGCGCGGTGAAAGAGACCCAGTACTTC	CAIVTGGAVKETQYF
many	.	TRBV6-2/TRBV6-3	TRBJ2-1	TGTGCCAGCAGTTACTCCCCCTTGCAGGGGATATACAATGAGCAGTTCTTC	CASSYSPLQGIYNEQFF
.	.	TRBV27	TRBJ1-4	TGTGCCAGCACCGTGGTAGGGGGTCTTGGAAAACTGTTTTTT	CASTVVGGLGKLFF
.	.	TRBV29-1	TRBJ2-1	TGCAGCGTTTACGGAGGGCATACCACCCTATACAATGAGCAGTTCTTC	CSVYGGHTTLYNEQFF
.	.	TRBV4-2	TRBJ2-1	TGTGCCAGCAGCCAAGGTTCGGGTATTCTTAGGAATGAGCAGTTCTTC	CASSQGSGILRNEQFF
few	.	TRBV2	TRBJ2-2	TGTGCCACCTCACTGGCGTACACCGGGGAGCTGTTTTTT	CATSLAYTGELFF
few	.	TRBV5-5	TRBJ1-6	TGTGCCAGCAGCCCCTGGCCCTATAATTCACCCCTCCACTTT	CASSPWPYNSPLHF
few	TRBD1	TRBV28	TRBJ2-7	TGTGCCAGCAGTTTAGTAAGCGGGACAGGGGGATCCTACGAGCAGTACTTC	CASSLVSGTGGSYEQYF
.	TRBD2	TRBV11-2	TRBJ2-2	TGTGCCAGCAAGACCTCTAGCGGGAGTGTCACCGGGGAGCTGTTTTTT	CASKTSSGSVTGELFF
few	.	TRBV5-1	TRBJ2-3	TGCGCCCGTCAGGGGTTTAGCACAGATACGCAGTATTTT	CARQGFSTDTQYF
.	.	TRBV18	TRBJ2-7	TGTGCCAGCTCACCCCGGGGCGCCAAGGGCCACGAGCAGTACTTC	CASSPRGAKGHEQYF
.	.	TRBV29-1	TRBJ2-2	TGCAGCGTTGTAGCCGGGGAGCTGTTTTTT	CSVVAGELFF
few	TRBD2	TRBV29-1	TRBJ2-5	TGCAGCGTCGCTGGGACTACACAAGAGACCCAGTACTTC	CSVAGTTQETQYF
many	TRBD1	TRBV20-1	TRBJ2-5	TGCAGCGGGACAGGGGGCGTTGACCAAGAGACCCAGTACTTC	CSGTGGVDQETQYF
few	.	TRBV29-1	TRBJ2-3	TGCAGCGTTGAAGGGGGGCGACAGGCAGATACGCAGTATTTT	CSVEGGRQADTQYF
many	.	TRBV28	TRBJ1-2	TGTGCCAGCAGTTCCCGCTATGGCTACACCTTC	CASSSRYGYTF
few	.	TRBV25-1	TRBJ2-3	TGTGCCAGCAGTGAAAGTGTGAGTCCAGATACGCAGTATTTT	CASSESVSPDTQYF
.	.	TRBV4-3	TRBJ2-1	TGCGCCAGCAGCCGCGTAGTGGGGATGGTTGAGCAGTTCTTC	CASSRVVGMVEQFF
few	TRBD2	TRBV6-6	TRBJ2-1	TGTGCCAGCAGCCCACCGACTAGCGGGATTAATGAGCAGTTCTTC	CASSPPTSGINEQFF
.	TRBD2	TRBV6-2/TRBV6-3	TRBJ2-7	TGTGCCAGCAGCGGGACTAGCGGGAGAGGGTACGAGCAGTACTTC	CASSGTSGRGYEQYF
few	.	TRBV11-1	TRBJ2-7	TGTGCCAGCAGCTTAGGTGGTCAGGGGTACGAGCAGTACTTC	CASSLGGQGYEQYF
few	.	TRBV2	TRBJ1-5	TGTGCCAGCAGTTCCCCTGATAGCAATCAGCCCCAGCATTTT	CASSSPDSNQPQHF
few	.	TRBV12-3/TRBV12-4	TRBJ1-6	TGTGCCAGCAGTTTGGGCAGGGGAACCTATAATTCACCCCTCCACTTT	CASSLGRGTYNSPLHF
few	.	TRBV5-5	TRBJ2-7	TGTGCCAGCAGCAAAGTAGCGCGTACGTCCTACGAGCAGTACTTC	CASSKVARTSYEQYF
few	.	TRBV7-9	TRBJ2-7	TGTGCCAGCAGCGCAACAGGGCTCGGCGGCGAGCAGTACTTC	CASSATGLGGEQYF
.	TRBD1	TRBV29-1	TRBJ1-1	TGCAGCGCCGGACAGGCCATAAACACTGAAGCTTTCTTT	CSAGQAINTEAFF
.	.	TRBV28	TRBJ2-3	TGTGCCAGCAGTTTACTGGCCCTGACAGATACGCAGTATTTT	CASSLLALTDTQYF
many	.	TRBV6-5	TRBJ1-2	TGTGCCAGCAGTTACGAGGTTGGGGGCTCTTATGGCTACACCTTC	CASSYEVGGSYGYTF
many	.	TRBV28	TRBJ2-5	TGTGCCAGCAGCTCCGGTATGAAGACCCAGTACTTC	CASSSGMKTQYF
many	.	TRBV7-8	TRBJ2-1	TGTGCCAGCAGCTTAGCGGGAGGTGAGCAGTTCTTC	CASSLAGGEQFF
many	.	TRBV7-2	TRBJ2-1	TGTGCCAGCAGCTTAGCGGGAGTAACATACAATGAGCAGTTCTTC	CASSLAGVTYNEQFF
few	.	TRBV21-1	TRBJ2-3	TGTGCCAGCAGCAAAGTCCCAGGGGCAGATACGCAGTATTTT	CASSKVPGADTQYF
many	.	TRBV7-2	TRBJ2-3	TGTGCCAGCAGCTTTGACCGGATAACAGATACGCAGTATTTT	CASSFDRITDTQYF
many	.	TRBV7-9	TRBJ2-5	TGTGCCAGCAGCTTAGCGGGAGGGGGAGAGACCCAGTACTTC	CASSLAGGGETQYF
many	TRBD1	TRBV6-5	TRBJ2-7	TGTGCCAGCAGTGGGTCCGGGACAGGGAATCTGCAGCAGTACTTC	CASSGSGTGNLQQYF
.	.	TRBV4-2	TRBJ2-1	TGTGCCAGCAGCCCCCGGCAGAGCTCCTACAATGAGCAGTTCTTC	CASSPRQSSYNEQFF
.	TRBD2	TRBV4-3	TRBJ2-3	TGCGCCAGCAGCCAAGATTTGCGGGAGGCCAACACAGATACGCAGTATTTT	CASSQDLREANTDTQYF
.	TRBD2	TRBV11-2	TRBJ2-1	TGTGCCACCGCTCGGGGTAGCGGGAGGACGTACGGTGAGCAGTTCTTC	CATARGSGRTYGEQFF